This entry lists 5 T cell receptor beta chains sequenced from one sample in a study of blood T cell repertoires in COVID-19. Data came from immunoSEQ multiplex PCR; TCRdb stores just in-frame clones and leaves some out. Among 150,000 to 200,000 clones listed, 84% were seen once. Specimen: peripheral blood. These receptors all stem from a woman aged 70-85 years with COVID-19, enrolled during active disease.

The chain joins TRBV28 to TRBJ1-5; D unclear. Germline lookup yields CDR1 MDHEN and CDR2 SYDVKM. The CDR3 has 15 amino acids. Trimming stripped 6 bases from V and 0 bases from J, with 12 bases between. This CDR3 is CASSPVRLSNQPQHF. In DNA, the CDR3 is TGTGCCAGCAGCCCCGTCCGACTTAGCAATCAGCCCCAGCATTTT.

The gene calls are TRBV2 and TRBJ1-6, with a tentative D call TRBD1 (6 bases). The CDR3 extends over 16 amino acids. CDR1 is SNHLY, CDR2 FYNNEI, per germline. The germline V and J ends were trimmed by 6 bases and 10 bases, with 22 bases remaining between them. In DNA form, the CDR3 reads TGTGCCAGCAGGTGGGAGGGGGACTTAGTGGAATCACCCCTCCACTTT. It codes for CASRWEGDLVESPLHF.

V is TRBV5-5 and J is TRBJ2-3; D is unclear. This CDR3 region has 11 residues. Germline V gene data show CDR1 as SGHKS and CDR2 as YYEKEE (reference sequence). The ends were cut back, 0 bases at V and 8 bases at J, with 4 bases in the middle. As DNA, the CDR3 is TGTGCCAGCAGCTTGGAGAGTACGCAGTATTTT. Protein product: CASSLESTQYF.

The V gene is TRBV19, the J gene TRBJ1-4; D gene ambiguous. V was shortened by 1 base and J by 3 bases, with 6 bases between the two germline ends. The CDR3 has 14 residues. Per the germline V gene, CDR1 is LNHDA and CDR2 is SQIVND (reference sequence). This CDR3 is CASSIGASNEKLFF. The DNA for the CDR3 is TGTGCCAGTAGTATAGGAGCCTCTAATGAAAAACTGTTTTTT.

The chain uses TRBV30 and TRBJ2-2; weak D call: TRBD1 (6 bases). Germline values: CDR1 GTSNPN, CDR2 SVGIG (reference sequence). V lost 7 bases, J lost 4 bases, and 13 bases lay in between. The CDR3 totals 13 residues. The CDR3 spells CAFNLGGTGELFF. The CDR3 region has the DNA TGTGCCTTCAACCTAGGGGGCACCGGGGAGCTGTTTTTT.